What follows are 14 T cell receptor beta chains derived from one specimen sequenced in a study of CD8+ T cells in alopecia areata. After isolation, RNA underwent reverse transcription to generate cDNA as the sequencing template. Assay: immunoSEQ multiplex PCR; the TCRdb copy retains only in-frame clones and omits some. The table lists over 100,000 clones, no singletons, with about 20% in the top ten. The sequenced sample was lesional skin. Source of these receptors: a C3H/HeJ mouse with alopecia areata. For the strain, the MHC haplotype given is H2-k.

This clone has ten or more counts. Genes here carry mouse names. The CDR3 extends 4 residues past the end of the read, so its final part is completed from the germline J gene. This chain links TRBV13-3 with TRBJ2-1, with 8 positions matching TRBD1. Germline V gene data show CDR1 as NNHDY and CDR2 as SYVADS. CDR3 length: 13 amino acids. This CDR3 reads CASSSGGRAEQFF. The sequenced CDR3 bases are TGTGCCAGCAGTTCAGGGGGCCGGGCT.

This clone was observed a few times. The gene names given are mouse names. The observed sequence ends 4 residues before the CDR3 terminus, with the missing tail filled in from the germline J gene. The gene calls are TRBV31 and TRBJ2-3; TRBD2 matches at 10 bases. The V gene end was trimmed by 3 bases and the J gene end by 1 base; junction bases not matched to a gene: 4. CDR3 length equals 15 residues. The V gene's germline CDR1 is GKSSPN and CDR2 SITVG. The CDR3 region is CAWRDWGDRAETLYF. The part of the CDR3 DNA that was read is TGTGCCTGGAGAGACTGGGGGGACCGTGCAGAA.

As concerns this clone: Gene names are mouse gene names. The CDR3 end falls 4 residues outside the read, so it is completed with the germline J gene. This sequence joins TRBV13-3 and TRBJ2-7, with TRBD2 as a possible D gene (6 bases). Germline loops: CDR1 NNHDY, CDR2 SYVADS. The CDR3 is 13 residues long. CDR3: CASRAGALYEQYF. Partial CDR3 DNA: TGTGCCAGCAGAGCTGGGGCCCTATAT.

Details on this clone: Gene names and germline match the mouse. Coverage ceases 4 residues before the CDR3 finishes, and the germline J gene fills in the end. This rearrangement joins TRBV13-2 to TRBJ2-2, with D unclear. Trimming shortened V by 6 bases and J by 3 bases, and 3 bases separated the two germline ends. This CDR3 region has 11 residues. CDR1 and CDR2 from the germline V gene are NNHNN and SYGAGS (reference sequence). The sequenced CDR3 bases are TGTGCCAGCGAAGACACCGGG. Translating gives CASEDTG. The full-length CDR3 reads as CASEDTGQLYF.

For this clone: Mouse gene names and germline throughout. The CDR3 extends 4 residues past the end of the read, so its final part is completed from the germline J gene. The chain combines TRBV1 with TRBJ2-7; TRBD2 aligns across 7 bases. Germline lookup yields CDR1 NSQYPW and CDR2 LRSPGD (reference sequence). The CDR3 runs to 15 residues. V lost 0 bases, J lost 2 bases, and 4 bases stayed unmatched. CDR3 sequence reads: CTCSADTGVTYEQYF. CDR3 DNA (partial): TGCACCTGCAGTGCAGATACTGGGGTCACCTAT. Drawing the rest from reference TRBV1 and TRBJ2-7, the complete variable domain is VTLLEQNPRWRLVPRGQAVNLRCILKNSQYPWMSWYQQDLQKQLQWLFTLRSPGDKEVKSLPGADYLATRVTDTELRLQVANMSQGRTLYCTCSADTGVTYEQYFGPGTRLTVL.

This clone has just a few counts. Gene labels here are mouse ones. The read finishes 4 residues shy of the CDR3 end, and the germline J gene is used to complete it. This rearrangement joins TRBV1 to TRBJ2-1; D is unclear. The CDR3 consists of 15 residues. Germline V gene data show CDR1 as NSQYPW and CDR2 as LRSPGD (reference sequence). Trimming left V 1 base short and J 0 bases short, with 7 bases between. The CDR3 loop reads CTCSAGQNNYAEQFF. CDR3 DNA (partial): TGCACCTGCAGTGCAGGTCAGAATAACTATGCT.

This clone appeared a few times. Gene names follow the mouse nomenclature. The read is 4 residues too short to cover the CDR3 end, so that end is filled in from the germline J gene. This chain uses TRBV19 with TRBJ2-7; D might be TRBD1 (5 bases). Trimming took off 2 bases at V and 3 bases at J, with 12 bases between the two ends. CDR3 size: 14 residues. The germline CDR1 and CDR2 sequences are FNHDT and SITEND (reference sequence). Incomplete CDR3 DNA: TGTGCCAGCAGTATGGAAGGGGTGCTCTAT. This gives the protein CASSMEGVLY. The whole CDR3 sequence is CASSMEGVLYEQYF.

This clone has only a few counts. The gene symbols are mouse symbols. The CDR3 end lies 4 residues beyond the end of the read and is filled in from the germline J gene. The V and J genes are TRBV13-1 and TRBJ2-1, with TRBD1 matching 7 bases. This CDR3 has 14 residues. J was trimmed by 2 bases and V by 3 bases; bases with no gene match: 2. The germline V gene has CDR1 NSHNY and CDR2 SYGAGN. The CDR3 is CASSGDRDYAEQFF. The DNA read from the CDR3 is TGTGCCAGCAGTGGCGACAGGGACTATGCT.

This clone was observed a handful of times. Germline and genes: mouse. The read stops 4 residues short of the end of the CDR3; the missing end is completed from the germline J gene. V and J are TRBV14 and TRBJ1-1; D is undetermined. The CDR3 consists of 13 residues. V lost 3 bases and J 0 bases, leaving 6 bases between the germline ends. CDR1 SGHDT and CDR2 FRDEAV come from the germline V gene. CDR3 DNA (partial): TGTGCCAGCAGTTACAGACAGAACACA. Amino acids: CASSYRQNT. The full CDR3 reads CASSYRQNTEVFF.

This clone has a handful of counts. The genes are named according to mouse. Read sequence stops 4 residues before the CDR3 end, and the germline J gene provides the missing end. V usage is TRBV13-3 and J usage is TRBJ2-4; 10 nucleotides align to TRBD2. Germline CDR1 reads NNHDY; CDR2 reads SYVADS. The CDR3 spans 15 residues. CDR3 residues: CASSETDWGENTLYF. The DNA read from the CDR3 is TGTGCCAGCAGTGAAACTGACTGGGGGGAAAAC. Complete variable domain (other parts from reference TRBV13-3 and TRBJ2-4): EAAVTQSPRSKVAVTGGKVTLSCHQTNNHDYMYWYRQDTGHGLRLIHYSYVADSTEKGDIPDGYKASRPSQENFSLILELASLSQTAVYFCASSETDWGENTLYFGAGTRLSVL.

Regarding this clone: Gene and germline names: mouse. The read falls 4 residues short of the CDR3 end, and the missing part is taken from the germline J gene. The chain uses TRBV13-1 and TRBJ2-1; 8 bases are a match to TRBD2. Germline V lookup: CDR1 NSHNY, CDR2 SYGAGN. The V and J ends lost 1 base and 3 bases, in that order; junction bases with no gene match: 6. The CDR3 has 16 amino acids. The CDR3: CASSDRVGGAYAEQFF. CDR3 DNA, as far as it was read: TGTGCCAGCAGTGATAGGGTGGGGGGGGCCTATGCT.

This clone came up a few times. Gene names are the mouse ones. The read terminates 4 residues before the CDR3 end, so the remaining end is supplied by the germline J gene. The chain employs TRBV13-1 and TRBJ2-1; the D gene is possibly TRBD2 (7 bases). CDR1 is NSHNY, CDR2 SYGAGN, per germline. V lost 2 bases to trimming and J lost 3 bases, with 12 bases between them. CDR3 length: 15 residues. CDR3 sequence reads: CASSEDGGPYAEQFF. The sequenced part of the CDR3 DNA is TGTGCCAGCAGTGAGGATGGGGGGCCCTATGCT.

This clone was counted at least ten times. The genes are named according to mouse. The CDR3 end is not reached by the read, which stops 4 residues before it; the germline J gene fills it in. The chain has TRBV1 and TRBJ2-7; the match to TRBD1 covers 8 bases. This CDR3 spans 14 amino acids. CDR1 is NSQYPW and CDR2 is LRSPGD in the germline V gene (reference sequence). The CDR3 spells CTCSADRQGYEQYF. The CDR3 bases that were read are TGCACCTGCAGTGCAGATCGACAGGGGTAT.

This clone was seen only a few times. DNA and listed protein disagree at residue 9, so the protein shown here was translated from the DNA. Mouse gene names apply. The read is 3 residues too short to cover the CDR3 end, so that end is filled in from the germline J gene. The chain recombines TRBV19 with TRBJ1-6; perhaps TRBD1 as D (5 bases). TRBJ1-6 is classed as an ORF, of uncertain function. The CDR3 loop spans 12 amino acids. In germline, CDR1 is FNHDT, CDR2 SITEND (reference sequence). This CDR3 reads CASSMGGGPLYF. CDR3 DNA, as far as it was read: TGTGCCAGCAGTATGGGGGGAGGGCCC.